A selection of T cell receptor beta chains follows, all from one sample in a study of cytomegalovirus exposure and HLA in healthy donors. Sequenced by immunoSEQ multiplex PCR; TCRdb stores in-frame clones only, minus some. The listing records more than 85,000 clones. Sequences were obtained from PBMCs. The source of these receptors is a girl aged 10-17 years in good health and CMV-seropositive. Both conserved end residues are part of each CDR3. Fields, in order: CDR3 protein, D gene, V gene, J gene. The D gene is left open where the match is weak.

CDR3 protein: CASMKGGVAEAFF
D gene: -
V gene: TRBV6-5
J gene: TRBJ1-1

CDR3 protein: CASSDSRQGDYEQYF
D gene: TRBD1
V gene: TRBV10-1
J gene: TRBJ2-7

CDR3 protein: CASSGLAGGASTDTQYF
D gene: TRBD2
V gene: TRBV4-2
J gene: TRBJ2-3

CDR3 protein: CASRGFGEANYGYTF
D gene: -
V gene: TRBV5-6
J gene: TRBJ1-2

CDR3 protein: CASSLAQGYGYTF
D gene: -
V gene: TRBV7-9
J gene: TRBJ1-2

CDR3 protein: CSVFGGFSGNTIYF
D gene: -
V gene: TRBV29-1
J gene: TRBJ1-3

CDR3 protein: CASSQDPLVDKNIQYF
D gene: -
V gene: TRBV4-2
J gene: TRBJ2-4

CDR3 protein: CASSLTRNQPQHF
D gene: -
V gene: TRBV19
J gene: TRBJ1-5

CDR3 protein: CASSAAERQPQHF
D gene: -
V gene: TRBV6-1
J gene: TRBJ1-5

CDR3 protein: CASTRQGTNYGYTF
D gene: TRBD1
V gene: TRBV19
J gene: TRBJ1-2

CDR3 protein: CASSGGLSNSYEQYF
D gene: -
V gene: TRBV5-5
J gene: TRBJ2-7

CDR3 protein: CASSQVRETQYF
D gene: -
V gene: TRBV4-1
J gene: TRBJ2-5

CDR3 protein: CASSPGTGVEKLFF
D gene: TRBD1
V gene: TRBV7-9
J gene: TRBJ1-4

CDR3 protein: CASSQGVAGDNWADTQYF
D gene: TRBD2
V gene: TRBV4-2
J gene: TRBJ2-3

CDR3 protein: CASSYETGGNTIYF
D gene: TRBD1
V gene: TRBV6-6
J gene: TRBJ1-3

CDR3 protein: CASSQGRPEWEYEQYF
D gene: -
V gene: TRBV4-3
J gene: TRBJ2-7

CDR3 protein: CASSPRQGGSPLHF
D gene: TRBD1
V gene: TRBV5-6
J gene: TRBJ1-6

CDR3 protein: CANHGGSGELFF
D gene: -
V gene: TRBV6-1
J gene: TRBJ2-2

CDR3 protein: CASTDRGLPHQPQHF
D gene: TRBD1
V gene: TRBV19
J gene: TRBJ1-5

CDR3 protein: CASSTGTGNSPLHF
D gene: TRBD1
V gene: TRBV6-5
J gene: TRBJ1-6

CDR3 protein: CASTRGGAQETQYF
D gene: -
V gene: TRBV6-5
J gene: TRBJ2-5

CDR3 protein: CASSQDLRETQYF
D gene: -
V gene: TRBV4-3
J gene: TRBJ2-5

CDR3 protein: CASRGLAGGETQYF
D gene: TRBD2
V gene: TRBV11-2
J gene: TRBJ2-5

CDR3 protein: CAGQWGERPTGELFF
D gene: -
V gene: TRBV30
J gene: TRBJ2-2

CDR3 protein: CASSLVGEETQYF
D gene: -
V gene: TRBV5-6
J gene: TRBJ2-5

CDR3 protein: CASSQDPRQPQHF
D gene: -
V gene: TRBV14
J gene: TRBJ1-5

CDR3 protein: CASSPGQTNGYTF
D gene: -
V gene: TRBV18
J gene: TRBJ1-2

CDR3 protein: CASSKRQSYEQYF
D gene: -
V gene: TRBV27
J gene: TRBJ2-7

CDR3 protein: CASSLGAPDTQYF
D gene: -
V gene: TRBV5-1
J gene: TRBJ2-3

CDR3 protein: CASSSGGGNQPQHF
D gene: -
V gene: TRBV28
J gene: TRBJ1-5

CDR3 protein: CASSLSLGQGSNEKLFF
D gene: -
V gene: TRBV5-6
J gene: TRBJ1-4

CDR3 protein: CASRAGVNTEAFF
D gene: -
V gene: TRBV11-2
J gene: TRBJ1-1

CDR3 protein: CASSSTGEAFF
D gene: -
V gene: TRBV5-4
J gene: TRBJ1-1

CDR3 protein: CASSLVRRMNTEAFF
D gene: -
V gene: TRBV7-7
J gene: TRBJ1-1

CDR3 protein: CASSLESSYEQYF
D gene: -
V gene: TRBV13
J gene: TRBJ2-7

CDR3 protein: CASSLGPVAGDDIYEQYF
D gene: TRBD2
V gene: TRBV5-6
J gene: TRBJ2-7

CDR3 protein: CASSQGQGIETQYF
D gene: TRBD1
V gene: TRBV4-3
J gene: TRBJ2-5

CDR3 protein: CASPPGQGKGYGYTF
D gene: TRBD1
V gene: TRBV6-1
J gene: TRBJ1-2

CDR3 protein: CASRAQGGQPQHF
D gene: -
V gene: TRBV6-5
J gene: TRBJ1-5

CDR3 protein: CASSRGANTGELFF
D gene: -
V gene: TRBV19
J gene: TRBJ2-2

CDR3 protein: CASQGTSSNEQFF
D gene: TRBD2
V gene: TRBV19
J gene: TRBJ2-1

CDR3 protein: CASSIEGVRSTEAFF
D gene: -
V gene: TRBV19
J gene: TRBJ1-1

CDR3 protein: CATLAGGPPIRTDTQYF
D gene: TRBD2
V gene: TRBV10-3
J gene: TRBJ2-3

CDR3 protein: CASSQSPLLAGGPRGTDTQYF
D gene: TRBD2
V gene: TRBV4-3
J gene: TRBJ2-3

CDR3 protein: CASSDGLAGLYEQYF
D gene: TRBD2
V gene: TRBV2
J gene: TRBJ2-7

CDR3 protein: CASSFRRQHNQPQHF
D gene: -
V gene: TRBV28
J gene: TRBJ1-5

CDR3 protein: CASSFSVSGTGVYEQYF
D gene: -
V gene: TRBV5-1
J gene: TRBJ2-7

CDR3 protein: CASSFGYGYTF
D gene: -
V gene: TRBV7-9
J gene: TRBJ1-2

CDR3 protein: CASSPGTGGFEKLFF
D gene: TRBD1
V gene: TRBV2
J gene: TRBJ1-4

CDR3 protein: CASTRPGVTFTYEQYF
D gene: -
V gene: TRBV7-3
J gene: TRBJ2-7

CDR3 protein: CASMGLPQENQYF
D gene: -
V gene: TRBV27
J gene: TRBJ2-5

CDR3 protein: CAISGLGHEAFF
D gene: -
V gene: TRBV10-3
J gene: TRBJ1-1

CDR3 protein: CASSLGGTGSYEQYF
D gene: TRBD1
V gene: TRBV5-6
J gene: TRBJ2-7